Following are 14 T cell receptor beta chains from one sample sequenced in a study of T cell responses to AZD1222 COVID-19 vaccine. Sequenced by immunoSEQ multiplex PCR; TCRdb stores in-frame clones only, minus some. The data hold 80,000 to 100,000 clones, with roughly 91% observed a single time. Here the sequenced sample was peripheral blood, taken on day 0 of MenACWY control vaccination. These receptors originate from an adult in good health.

The CDR3 DNA reads TGTGCCAGCAGTCCTCGGTTGGGGGATCAGCCCCAGCATTTT. This encodes CASSPRLGDQPQHF. The chain carries TRBV28 and TRBJ1-5, with D tentatively TRBD1 (5 bases). V was cut by 5 bases and J by 5 bases, with 13 bases left in between. This CDR3 contains 14 residues. Per germline, CDR1 MDHEN and CDR2 SYDVKM.

The CDR3 nucleotides read TGTGCCAGCAGTCGACGGACTGCTGGAAACACCATATATTTT. This encodes CASSRRTAGNTIYF. This sequence joins TRBV28 and TRBJ1-3; D uncertain. Trimming cost V 5 bases and J 2 bases, with 10 bases left between them. Looked up from germline, CDR1 is MDHEN and CDR2 is SYDVKM. The CDR3 is made up of 14 amino acids.

The CDR3 sequence is CASSSQGNTEAFF. Written as DNA, the CDR3 is TGTGCCAGCAGTTCCCAGGGTAACACTGAAGCTTTCTTT. This chain uses TRBV6-5 with TRBJ1-1; perhaps TRBD1 as D (5 bases). The length of the CDR3 is 13 residues. Germline V gives CDR1 MNHEY, CDR2 SVGAGI. V lost 4 bases and J 2 bases, leaving 8 bases between the germline ends.

The chain combines TRBV6-6 with TRBJ1-2; D is perhaps TRBD1 (5 bases). V was cut by 0 bases and J by 8 bases, with 13 bases left in between. Germline CDR1 MNHNY, CDR2 SVGAGI (reference sequence). CDR3 length: 14 residues. CDR3 DNA sequence: TGTGCCAGCAGTTACTCTGGCAGGGATAACGGCTACACCTTC. It translates to CASSYSGRDNGYTF.

V gene TRBV6-5 combines with J gene TRBJ2-1; 13 bases line up with TRBD2. CDR1 is MNHEY and CDR2 is SVGAGI in the germline V gene. This CDR3 region has 15 residues. After removal of 2 bases from V and 9 bases from J, the junction contained 4 bases not matched to a gene. As DNA, the CDR3 is TGTGCCAGCAGTTACACTAGCGGGGGGGCCGGTGAGCAGTTCTTC. The encoded protein is CASSYTSGGAGEQFF.

The V call is TRBV25-1, the J call TRBJ1-6, with D uncertain. The ends were cut back, 1 base at V and 8 bases at J, with 15 bases in the middle. Germline assignment: CDR1 MGHDK and CDR2 SYGVNS. The CDR3 covers 16 residues. The CDR3 sequence is CASSELSGSSHSPLHF. CDR3 DNA: TGTGCCAGCAGTGAATTAAGCGGGTCTTCGCATTCACCCCTCCACTTT.

The rearrangement links TRBV25-1 to TRBJ1-3; D uncertain. Looked up from germline, CDR1 is MGHDK and CDR2 is SYGVNS. Trimming removed 4 bases from V and 0 bases from J, with 7 bases in between. CDR3 size: 14 residues. The CDR3 here is CASSAIISGNTIYF. CDR3 bases: TGTGCCAGCAGTGCAATCATCTCTGGAAACACCATATATTTT.

The rearrangement links TRBV7-8 to TRBJ2-1; D remains ambiguous. The V gene's germline CDR1 is SGHVS and CDR2 FQNEAQ. There are 12 residues in the CDR3. V was cut by 5 bases and J by 8 bases, with 10 bases left in between. CDR3 bases: TGTGCCAGCAGCCCATATGGCGATGAGCAGTTCTTC. Translating gives CASSPYGDEQFF.

The chain combines TRBV5-8 with TRBJ1-1; no reliable D call. V gave up 3 bases and J gave up 1 base, with 16 bases separating them. This CDR3 is built from 16 residues. The germline gives CDR1 SGHTS, CDR2 YDEGEE. As DNA, the CDR3 is TGTGCCAGCAGCTCCCCTTTTAGACGGAAGAACACTGAAGCTTTCTTT. Translation gives CASSSPFRRKNTEAFF.

The V call is TRBV7-9, the J call TRBJ2-6, with D unclear. Germline loops: CDR1 SEHNR, CDR2 FQNEAQ (reference sequence). The V gene lost 8 bases and the J gene lost 3 bases, with 5 bases spanning the gap. The CDR3 is 12 residues long. CDR3: CASLDGANVLTF. The CDR3 coding sequence is TGTGCCAGCTTGGATGGGGCCAACGTCCTGACTTTC.

The chain couples TRBV6-2 or TRBV6-3 to TRBJ1-2; weak D call: TRBD1 (5 bases). CDR3 size: 15 residues. From germline, CDR1 is MNHEY and CDR2 SVGEGT. Trimming shortened V by 4 bases and J by 1 base, and 13 bases separated the two germline ends. The DNA for the CDR3 is TGTGCCAGCAGTTCGTCGAGGGACCTTAACTATGGCTACACCTTC. Protein product: CASSSSRDLNYGYTF.

This clone was seen once. This sequence joins TRBV2 and TRBJ2-5, with 8 bases that match TRBD2. This CDR3 has 13 residues. Germline V gives CDR1 SNHLY, CDR2 FYNNEI. The ends lost 4 bases at V and 5 bases at J; junction bases unmatched: 3. CDR3 DNA: TGTGCCAGCAGTGTCGAGCGGGGGGAGACCCAGTACTTC. Its translation: CASSVERGETQYF.

The gene calls are TRBV12-1 and TRBJ1-1; no DNA check was done on the table's D call, TRBD1. TRBV12-1 is an annotated pseudogene. The CDR3 consists of 14 residues. CDR3 residues: CASSLGQAVTEAFF. The CDR3 region has the DNA TGTGCCAGCAGCTTGGGACAGGCCGTCACTGAAGCTTTCTTT.

V usage is TRBV13 and J usage is TRBJ1-2; weak D call: TRBD1 (5 bases). The CDR3 length is 15 residues. V lost 6 bases, J lost 4 bases, and 18 bases lay in between. Looked up from germline, CDR1 is PRHDT and CDR2 is FYEKMQ (reference sequence). The CDR3 protein is CASRSLMEGTYGYTF. CDR3 nucleotides: TGTGCCAGCAGATCATTGATGGAGGGGACCTATGGCTACACCTTC.